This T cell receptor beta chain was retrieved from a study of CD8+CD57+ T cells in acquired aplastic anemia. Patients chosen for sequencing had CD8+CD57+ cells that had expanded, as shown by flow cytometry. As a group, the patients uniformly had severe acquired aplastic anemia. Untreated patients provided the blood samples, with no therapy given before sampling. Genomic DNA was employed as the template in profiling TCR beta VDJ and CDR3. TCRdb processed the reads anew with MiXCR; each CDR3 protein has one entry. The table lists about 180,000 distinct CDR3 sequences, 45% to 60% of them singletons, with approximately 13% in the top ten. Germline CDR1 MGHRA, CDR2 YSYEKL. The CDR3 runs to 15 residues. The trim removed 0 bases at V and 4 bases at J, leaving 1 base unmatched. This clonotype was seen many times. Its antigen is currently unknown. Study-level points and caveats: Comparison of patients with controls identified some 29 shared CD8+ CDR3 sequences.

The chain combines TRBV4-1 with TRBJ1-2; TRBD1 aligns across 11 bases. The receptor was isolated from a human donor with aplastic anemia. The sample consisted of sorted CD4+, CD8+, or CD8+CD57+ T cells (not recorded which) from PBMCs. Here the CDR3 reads CASSQEGQGVYGYTF. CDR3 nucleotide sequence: TGCGCCAGCAGCCAAGAGGGACAGGGGGTCTATGGCTACACCTTC.